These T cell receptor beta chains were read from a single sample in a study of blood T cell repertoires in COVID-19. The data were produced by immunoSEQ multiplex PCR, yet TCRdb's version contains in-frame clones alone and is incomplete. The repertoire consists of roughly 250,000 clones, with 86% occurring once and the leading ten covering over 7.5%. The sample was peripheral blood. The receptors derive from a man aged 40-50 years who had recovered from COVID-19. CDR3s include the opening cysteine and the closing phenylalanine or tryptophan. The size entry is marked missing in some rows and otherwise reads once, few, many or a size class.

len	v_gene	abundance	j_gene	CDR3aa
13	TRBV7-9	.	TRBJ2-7	CASSLGAQGQQYF
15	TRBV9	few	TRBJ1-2	CASSVGGQGNYGYTF
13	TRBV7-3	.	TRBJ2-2	CASSLSATGELFF
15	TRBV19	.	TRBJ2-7	CATTTSGGPSYEQYF
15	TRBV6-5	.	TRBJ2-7	CASSSRHSHTYEQYF
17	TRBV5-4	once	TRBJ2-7	CASSLGQGALETYEQYF
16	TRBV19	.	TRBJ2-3	CASRSPGGSAADTQYF
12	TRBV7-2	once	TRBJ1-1	CASSQGGAQAFF
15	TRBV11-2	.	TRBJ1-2	CASSLNRAPNYGYTF
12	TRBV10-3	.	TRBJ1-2	CAISAGSYGYTF
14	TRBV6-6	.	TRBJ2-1	CASSLQNSYNEQFF
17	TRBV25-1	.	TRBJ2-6	CASSEYTGSSGANVLTF
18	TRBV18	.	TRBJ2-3	CASSPLGPGGVTGDTQYF
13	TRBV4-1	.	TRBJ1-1	CASSQEGNREAFF
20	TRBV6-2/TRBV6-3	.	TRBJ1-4	CASSYPGQGLLMATNEKLFF
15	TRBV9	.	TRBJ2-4	CASSVEGQAKNIQYF
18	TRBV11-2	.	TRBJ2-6	CASSSTGSFRSGANVLTF
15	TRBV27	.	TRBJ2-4	CASRTGTSGRNIQYF
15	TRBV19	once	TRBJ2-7	CASSEPRATTYEQYF
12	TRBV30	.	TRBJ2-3	CAWSPGGAAQYF
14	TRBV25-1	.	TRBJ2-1	CASSGKGVGSEQFF
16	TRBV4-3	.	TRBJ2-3	CASSARLAGAVDTQYF
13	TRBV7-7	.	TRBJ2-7	CASSLGADNEQYF
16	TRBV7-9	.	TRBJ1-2	CASSLLGQGDAYGYTF
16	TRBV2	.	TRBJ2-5	CASSEHGGGSQETQYF
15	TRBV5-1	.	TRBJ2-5	CASSLGGGLEETQYF
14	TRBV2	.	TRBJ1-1	CASRRTGASTEAFF
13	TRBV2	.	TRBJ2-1	CASRDLQGGEQFF
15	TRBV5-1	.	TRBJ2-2	CASSLATNLPGKLFF
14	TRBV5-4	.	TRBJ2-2	CASSFGTPTGELFF
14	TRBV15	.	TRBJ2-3	CATSSTGVTDTQYF
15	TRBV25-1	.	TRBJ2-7	CASRGGLAVPGEQYF
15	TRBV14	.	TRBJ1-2	CASSQTTGRVQGYTF
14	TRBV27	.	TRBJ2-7	CASIPPRLSYEQYF
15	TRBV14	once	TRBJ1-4	CASSMGTGLTEKLFF
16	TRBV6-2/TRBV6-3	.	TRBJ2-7	CASSDLAGATSYEQYF
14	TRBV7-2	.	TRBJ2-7	CASSASGQTYEQYF
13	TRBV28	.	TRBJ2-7	CATDRGRSYEQYF
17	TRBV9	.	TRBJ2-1	CASSRGLAGSSYNEQFF